The source of this T cell receptor beta chain is a study of neurological immune-mediated disorders. Study conclusions and caveats: When grouped phylogenetically, the repertoires of 18 of the 34 multiple sclerosis patients fell together in one related-CDR3 cluster, which is a possible signature.

Per germline, CDR1 SGHRS and CDR2 YFSETQ. The ends were cut back, 1 base at V and 0 bases at J, with 9 bases in the middle. The CDR3 sequence is 15 residues long. At least ten counts were recorded for this clonotype. Antigen unknown. The authors produced cDNA by 5'RACE using 10-nucleotide random UMIs. MiXCR, run by TCRdb on the 5' RACE reads, gives a single entry per CDR3 protein. The sample includes about 74,000 distinct CDR3 sequences, less than 5.5% seen only once; the top ten take less than 8%. Material for sequencing was PBMCs. J is TRBJ2-3 and V is TRBV5-1; D gene unclear. The clonotype originates from a man aged 18 to 30 with multiple sclerosis. In nucleotides, the CDR3 is TGCGCCAGCAGCTTGACTAAGCCTAGCACAGATACGCAGTATTTT. Translation: CASSLTKPSTDTQYF.